A single sample gave rise to the 14 T cell receptor beta chains below, sequenced in a study of cytomegalovirus exposure and HLA in healthy donors. Amplification used 60 Vbeta primers and 13 Jbeta primers. Profiling relied on immunoSEQ multiplex PCR, and the TCRdb table lists in-frame clones only, not all of them. Of around 33,000 clones in the sample, 90% were seen once. Sequencing was carried out using PBMCs. Source of these receptors: a woman younger than 30 in good health and CMV-seronegative.

The V call is TRBV11-2, the J call TRBJ1-2; D gene ambiguous. CDR1 and CDR2 (germline): SGHAT, FQNNGV. The V end was cut by 5 bases, the J end by 2 bases, with 9 bases between. The CDR3 is made up of 13 amino acids. DNA for the CDR3: TGTGCCAGCAGCCCACAGATAAACTATGGCTACACCTTC. Translated: CASSPQINYGYTF.

In the case of this clone: Germline and junction disagree at one end, which may indicate a read error. The V and J genes are TRBV7-9 and TRBJ2-4; 7 bases line up with TRBD2. Germline V lookup: CDR1 SEHNR, CDR2 FQNEAQ (reference sequence). The CDR3 totals 14 residues. For the CDR3, the DNA is TGTTCCAGCAGCCCTAGCGGAAAGAAAAACATTCAGTACTTC. Amino acids: CSSSPSGKKNIQYF.

This clone is a singleton in its sample. V is TRBV29-1 and J is TRBJ2-7; D call uncertain. This CDR3 is 13 amino acids long. V was cut by 4 bases and J by 0 bases, with 10 bases left in between. Germline V CDR1 and CDR2: SQVTM, ANQGSEA. DNA for the CDR3: TGCAGCGTTGGGCCAGGCGCCTCCTACGAGCAGTACTTC. It is translated as CSVGPGASYEQYF.

The rearrangement links TRBV6-5 to TRBJ1-5; tentative D call: TRBD1 (6 bases). There are 13 residues in the CDR3. Trimming cost V 6 bases and J 7 bases, with 13 bases left between them. Germline CDR1 reads MNHEY; CDR2 reads SVGAGI. The CDR3 loop reads CASSLDRFQPQHF. CDR3 nucleotide sequence: TGTGCCAGCAGCCTTGACAGGTTCCAGCCCCAGCATTTT.

J is TRBJ2-1 and V is TRBV16, with 7 bases that match TRBD2. V was clipped by 2 bases and J by 8 bases; unmatched bases: 12. CDR1 KGHSY and CDR2 FQNENV come from the germline V gene. This CDR3 has 16 residues. DNA for the CDR3: TGTGCCAGCAGCCAAGGATGGGGACTATTGAGGCATGAGCAGTTCTTC. This sequence encodes CASSQGWGLLRHEQFF.

The chain employs TRBV28 and TRBJ1-2; D unclear. With 3 bases removed from V and 8 bases from J, the gap between germline ends came to 19 bases. CDR3 size: 15 residues. Germline V gene lookup returns CDR1 MDHEN and CDR2 SYDVKM. The CDR3 DNA reads TGTGCCAGCAGTTTCCCCCGCGTCACGGGTCTAGGCTACACCTTC. It specifies CASSFPRVTGLGYTF.

This chain connects TRBV28 to TRBJ2-1; D might be TRBD2 (6 bases). The CDR3 is 15 amino acids. Trimming pared 5 bases from V and 3 bases from J, leaving 14 bases between. The germline CDR1 and CDR2 sequences are MDHEN and SYDVKM. As DNA, the CDR3 is TGTGCCAGCAGTGGGGGGAGTAGCGGCTACAATGAGCAGTTCTTC. It translates to CASSGGSSGYNEQFF.

The sample holds one count of this clone. The chain recombines TRBV4-2 with TRBJ2-1, with D possibly being TRBD2 (6 bases). The CDR3 sequence is 16 residues long. Germline V gene data show CDR1 as LGHNA and CDR2 as YNFKEQ. The ends were cut back, 1 base at V and 8 bases at J, with 18 bases in the middle. As DNA, the CDR3 is TGTGCCAGCAGCCAAGTTAGGGCTAGGGGAGGCTATGAGCAGTTCTTC. It translates to CASSQVRARGGYEQFF.

The chain combines TRBV2 with TRBJ1-5; 11 positions match TRBD1. The CDR3 runs to 14 residues. From germline, CDR1 is SNHLY and CDR2 FYNNEI. The J segment lost 5 bases and the V segment lost 8 bases, leaving 5 bases of the junction unmatched. CDR3 sequence (DNA): TGTGCCAGCCGCGGGACAGGGGGATATCAGCCCCAGCATTTT. Translating it yields CASRGTGGYQPQHF.

The chain has TRBV10-2 and TRBJ2-1, with a possible D match to TRBD2 (7 bases). The CDR3 is 16 residues long. Per the germline V gene, CDR1 is WSHSY and CDR2 is SAAADI. V was shortened by 1 base and J by 4 bases, with 14 bases between the two germline ends. The CDR3 DNA follows: TGCGCCAGCAGTGAGTTGGGGGGAGGGGGATACAATGAGCAGTTCTTC. Protein sequence: CASSELGGGGYNEQFF.

This clone came up a few times. The CDR3 here is CASGSQPQHF. The CDR3 DNA reads TGTGCCAGCGGGAGTCAGCCCCAGCATTTT. The chain employs TRBV6-6 and TRBJ1-5, with D hard to call. The CDR3 spans 10 residues. Germline-derived CDR1 and CDR2 are MNHNY and SVGAGI (reference sequence). The V gene lost 8 bases and the J gene lost 6 bases, with 5 bases spanning the gap.

The J gene is TRBJ1-3, the V gene TRBV5-4; TRBD1 matches at 11 bases. Losses at the gene ends were 2 bases for V and 5 bases for J; bases not matched to a gene: 3. The length of the CDR3 is 15 residues. The germline V gene has CDR1 SGHNT and CDR2 YYREEE (reference sequence). This CDR3 is CASSFWTGGRNTIYF. CDR3 DNA sequence: TGTGCCAGCAGCTTCTGGACAGGGGGCCGAAACACCATATATTTT.

The V call is TRBV30, the J call TRBJ2-7, with 8 bases aligning to TRBD2. Germline CDR1 and CDR2: GTSNPN and SVGIG (reference sequence). Unmatched junction bases numbered 7, after V lost 2 bases and J lost 7 bases. This CDR3 spans 13 amino acids. The CDR3: CAWSRSGAGEQYF. CDR3 coding DNA: TGTGCCTGGAGTCGTAGCGGGGCGGGTGAGCAGTACTTC.

The chain links TRBV10-3 to TRBJ2-5; TRBD2 is a possible D gene (6 bases). The length of the CDR3 is 17 residues. Germline V gene data show CDR1 as ENHRY and CDR2 as SYGVKD. V gave up 2 bases and J gave up 4 bases, with 20 bases separating them. The CDR3 protein is CAISEKPGDRNGETQYF. CDR3 nucleotides: TGTGCCATCAGTGAGAAGCCGGGAGATCGGAATGGAGAGACCCAGTACTTC.